One and the same sample provided the 11 T cell receptor beta chains below, sequenced in a study of long-term antiretroviral therapy in people with HIV. The assay, immunoSEQ v3.0, was run at survey level. Assay: immunoSEQ multiplex PCR; the TCRdb copy retains only in-frame clones and omits some. The sample shows over 30,000 clones, 65% to 80% of them seen only once. This sample comprised unsorted PBMCs, obtained 2 years after starting antiretroviral therapy. The receptors come from a woman in her forties or fifties with HIV.

The rearrangement links TRBV21-1 to TRBJ2-7. TRBV21-1 is flagged as a pseudogene. This CDR3 has 10 residues. CDR3 sequence: CASLSYEQYV. DNA of the CDR3: TGTGCCAGCTTATCCTACGAGCAGTACGTC.

The gene calls are TRBV7-3 and TRBJ2-6, with 9 bases that match TRBD2. Germline values: CDR1 SGHTA, CDR2 FQGTGA. CDR3 length: 16 residues. V shed 5 bases, J shed 2 bases, and the junction held 4 bases outside the gene matches. This CDR3 is CASSPLAGAGANVLTF. For the CDR3, the DNA is TGTGCCAGCAGCCCCTTAGCGGGGGCTGGGGCCAACGTCCTGACTTTC.

This chain links TRBV5-6 with TRBJ1-1; 7 bases map to TRBD1. The CDR3 is 14 amino acids. Germline trimming cut 2 bases from V and 8 bases from J; bases unmatched to any gene: 9. Germline V lookup: CDR1 SGHDT, CDR2 YYEEEE. CDR3 sequence: CASSLAHGQVEAFF. DNA for the CDR3: TGTGCCAGCAGCTTAGCCCACGGACAGGTAGAAGCTTTCTTT.

The genes are TRBV15 and TRBJ2-3; D is ambiguous. CDR1 LNHNV and CDR2 YYDKDF come from the germline V gene (reference sequence). The CDR3 is 14 amino acids. V lost 5 bases to trimming and J lost 0 bases, with 9 bases between them. The CDR3 DNA sequence: TGTGCCACCAGCTTGAGTTCTAGCACAGATACGCAGTATTTT. It codes for CATSLSSSTDTQYF.

The genes are TRBV7-2 and TRBJ2-3; 9 bases align to TRBD2. Germline V gives CDR1 SGHTA, CDR2 FQGNSA. V trimming: 2 bases; J trimming: 4 bases; junction bases outside the gene matches: 4. The CDR3 runs to 15 residues. In DNA form, the CDR3 reads TGTGCCAGCAGCTTACAGCGGGGGGTCGCAGATACGCAGTATTTT. Translating gives CASSLQRGVADTQYF.

The chain carries TRBV27 and TRBJ1-1; D not resolved. The CDR3 runs to 14 residues. V was cut by 6 bases and J by 5 bases, with 16 bases left in between. Looked up from germline, CDR1 is MNHEY and CDR2 is SMNVEV (reference sequence). Written as DNA, the CDR3 is TGTGCCAGCAGCTACGGGGTAGGGCGGACTGAAGCTTTCTTT. It specifies CASSYGVGRTEAFF.

The chain couples TRBV27 to TRBJ1-1; D unresolved. The CDR3 is 14 residues long. Looked up from germline, CDR1 is MNHEY and CDR2 is SMNVEV (reference sequence). Trimming pared 4 bases from V and 1 base from J, leaving 10 bases between. The CDR3 DNA sequence: TGTGCCAGCAGTTCCGGAGGGCCGAACACTGAAGCTTTCTTT. As protein: CASSSGGPNTEAFF.

V and J are TRBV7-9 and TRBJ1-3; D gene unclear. The V gene lost 7 bases and the J gene lost 3 bases, with 13 bases spanning the gap. Germline CDR1 is SEHNR and CDR2 is FQNEAQ (reference sequence). The CDR3 is 14 amino acids. CDR3 in amino acids: CASNWASVGNTIYF. The CDR3 region has the DNA TGTGCCAGCAATTGGGCCAGCGTTGGAAACACCATATATTTT.

CDR3 amino acids: CAWSLGQGAARGYGYTF. The DNA of the CDR3 is TGTGCCTGGAGTCTAGGACAGGGGGCTGCCCGCGGGTATGGCTACACCTTC. This chain links TRBV30 with TRBJ1-2, with 11 bases that match TRBD1. The CDR3 spans 17 residues. Germline values: CDR1 GTSNPN, CDR2 SVGIG (reference sequence). Trimming removed 2 bases from V and 5 bases from J; junction bases left unmatched: 13.

This clone counts as medium-sized. The chain employs TRBV2 and TRBJ1-5; 9 nucleotides line up with TRBD1. The CDR3 runs to 14 residues. V lost 4 bases to trimming and J lost 5 bases; unmatched junction nucleotides: 3. Germline V gene data show CDR1 as SNHLY and CDR2 as FYNNEI. Here the CDR3 DNA reads TGTGCCAGCAGTGGACAGGGGGTGGATCAGCCCCAGCATTTT. The encoded protein is CASSGQGVDQPQHF.

In its sample, this clone was seen once. This chain joins TRBV5-1 and TRBJ1-1; D not resolved. The ends were cut back, 0 bases at V and 8 bases at J, with 5 bases in the middle. The CDR3 is made up of 11 amino acids. Looked up from germline, CDR1 is SGHRS and CDR2 is YFSETQ. The CDR3 reads CASSLGTEAFF. DNA of the CDR3: TGCGCCAGCAGCTTGGGTACGGAAGCTTTCTTT.